The 13 T cell receptor beta chains below were found in one sample sequenced in a study of blood T cell repertoires in COVID-19. Some clones are missing from TCRdb's copy, which holds only in-frame ones; the method was immunoSEQ multiplex PCR. The data contain some 530,000 clones, about 85% of them singletons. The specimen was PBMCs or T cells enriched from blood (not recorded which). The source of these receptors is a woman aged 60-75 years who had recovered from COVID-19.

The chain carries TRBV12-5 and TRBJ2-5; D ambiguous. Trimming removed 2 bases from V and 5 bases from J, with 6 bases in between. The V gene's germline CDR1 is LGHNT and CDR2 FRNRAP. This CDR3 comprises 12 residues. The CDR3 DNA follows: TGTGCTAGTGGTTTGACCCGGGAGACCCAGTACTTC. This encodes CASGLTRETQYF.

In this sample, this clone turned up once. The chain joins TRBV30 to TRBJ2-2; D remains ambiguous. CDR1 is GTSNPN, CDR2 SVGIG, per germline (reference sequence). V lost 8 bases and J 9 bases, leaving 16 bases between the germline ends. This CDR3 is 12 amino acids long. The CDR3 nucleotides are TGTGCCGCACAACCTGGGCCCCGGGAGCTGTTTTTT. This gives the protein CAAQPGPRELFF. Full variable domain (remainder filled in from reference TRBV30 and TRBJ2-2): SQTIHQWPATLVQPVGSPLSLECTVEGTSNPNLYWYRQAAGRGLQLLFYSVGIGQISSEVPQNLSASRPQDRQFILSSKKLLLSDSGFYLCAAQPGPRELFFGEGSRLTVL.

This chain uses TRBV11-2 with TRBJ2-3; 11 positions agree with TRBD2. Germline trimming cut 5 bases from V and 0 bases from J; bases unmatched to any gene: 7. Germline CDR1 and CDR2: SGHAT and FQNNGV. The CDR3 extends over 17 amino acids. CDR3: CASSPRSGGVSTDTQYF. As DNA, the CDR3 is TGTGCCAGCAGCCCTCGTAGCGGGGGGGTGAGCACAGATACGCAGTATTTT.

The CDR3 DNA reads as TGTGCCAGCAATAACATCTTTGCCACTGAAGCTTTCTTT. Translated, it gives CASNNIFATEAFF. The chain recombines TRBV6-5 with TRBJ1-1; D is unresolved. CDR3 length equals 13 residues. The V gene lost 7 bases and the J gene lost 4 bases, with 13 bases spanning the gap. Per the germline V gene, CDR1 is MNHEY and CDR2 is SVGAGI.

This chain connects TRBV9 to TRBJ2-7; perhaps TRBD1 as D (6 bases). The germline V gene encodes CDR1 SGDLS and CDR2 YYNGEE. The CDR3 contains 14 residues. Between the trimmed V and J ends, which lost 3 bases and 6 bases, there was a span of 16 bases. In nucleotides, the CDR3 is TGTGCCAGCAGCGAACGACAGGACAAGGGCGAGCAGTACTTC. Translating it yields CASSERQDKGEQYF.

The chain uses TRBV24-1 and TRBJ2-3, with D maybe TRBD1 (6 bases). V lost 1 base and J 0 bases, leaving 10 bases between the germline ends. The CDR3 is 16 amino acids. Germline-derived CDR1 and CDR2 are KGHDR and SFDVKD. CDR3 bases: TGTGCCACCAGTGATTTTGGGACAAGCAGCACAGATACGCAGTATTTT. This codes for CATSDFGTSSTDTQYF.

The J gene is TRBJ2-3, the V gene TRBV15; D is uncertain. V was shortened by 7 bases and J by 2 bases, with 13 bases between the two germline ends. Germline V gene lookup returns CDR1 LNHNV and CDR2 YYDKDF (reference sequence). This CDR3 contains 14 residues. For the CDR3, the DNA is TGTGCCACCACCGAGTACGGTGTCACAGATACGCAGTATTTT. Protein sequence: CATTEYGVTDTQYF. The whole variable domain, remainder taken from reference TRBV15 and TRBJ2-3, is DAMVIQNPRYQVTQFGKPVTLSCSQTLNHNVMYWYQQKSSQAPKLLFHYYDKDFNNEADTPDNFQSRRPNTSFCFLDIRSPGLGDTAMYLCATTEYGVTDTQYFGPGTRLTVL.

The CDR3 reads CASSFHGPTEAFF. The CDR3 DNA sequence: TGTGCCAGCAGTTTCCATGGGCCCACTGAAGCTTTCTTT. The rearrangement uses TRBV12-3 or TRBV12-4 and TRBJ1-1; D remains ambiguous. The CDR3 is made up of 13 amino acids. The V gene lost 3 bases and the J gene lost 4 bases, with 9 bases spanning the gap.

This clone was seen a handful of times. V and J are TRBV5-1 and TRBJ1-2; D uncertain. Germline CDR1 and CDR2: SGHRS and YFSETQ. Trimming removed 2 bases from V and 1 base from J, with 9 bases in between. This CDR3 region has 14 residues. The CDR3 DNA reads as TGCGCCAGCAGCTTATCCGGGGATAACTATGGCTACACCTTC. Protein product: CASSLSGDNYGYTF. Looking up the rest from reference TRBV5-1 and TRBJ1-2 gives the full variable domain: KAGVTQTPRYLIKTRGQQVTLSCSPISGHRSVSWYQQTPGQGLQFLFEYFSETQRNKGNFPGRFSGRQFSNSRSEMNVSTLELGDSALYLCASSLSGDNYGYTFGSGTRLTVV.

V gene TRBV2 combines with J gene TRBJ1-5; TRBD1 matches at 7 bases. J gave up 7 bases and V 8 bases, and 14 bases lay outside the gene matches. Germline CDR1 reads SNHLY; CDR2 reads FYNNEI. This CDR3 has 15 residues. CDR3 residues: CASAPRTGSDQPQHF. CDR3 DNA sequence: TGTGCCAGCGCCCCCAGGACAGGATCCGACCAGCCCCAGCATTTT.

This clone was found a few times. This chain links TRBV10-3 with TRBJ1-2; 9 bases line up with TRBD1. Germline V CDR1 and CDR2: ENHRY, SYGVKD. This CDR3 is 15 amino acids long. V lost 2 bases and J lost 6; bases outside the gene matches: 7. The CDR3 sequence: CAISENPGTGNGYTF. The CDR3 DNA reads as TGTGCCATCAGTGAGAACCCCGGGACAGGGAATGGCTACACCTTC.

The count of this clone is one. The V and J genes are TRBV15 and TRBJ1-6; D call uncertain. This CDR3 region has 12 residues. V dropped 3 bases and J dropped 9 bases, with 6 bases sitting between them. Germline lookup yields CDR1 LNHNV and CDR2 YYDKDF (reference sequence). The CDR3 DNA reads as TGTGCCACCAGCAGCTCCCTTTCACCCCTCCACTTT. It codes for CATSSSLSPLHF.

The chain employs TRBV5-6 and TRBJ2-3, with 8 bases aligning to TRBD2. CDR3 size: 15 residues. CDR1 SGHDT and CDR2 YYEEEE come from the germline V gene. After removal of 2 bases from V and 1 base from J, the junction contained 3 bases not matched to a gene. CDR3 region: CASSFGAGGTDTQYF. The CDR3 DNA reads as TGTGCCAGCAGCTTCGGAGCGGGGGGCACAGATACGCAGTATTTT.